This TCR beta chain was recorded in a study of T cell repertoires in cytomegalovirus infection (dated by TCRdb to between 2018 and 2020). Regarding the complete study: Because public TCR beta signatures pointed to carriage of CMV infection together with the matching HLA type, the HLA type of each donor mattered for the analysis. Overall results and qualifications from the work: The ex vivo response was dominated by HLA-C-restricted CMV-specific TCR beta clonotypes, which also provided the single most frequent clonotype in two of eight donors. Cumulative frequency of public TCR beta family members discriminated carriers of CMV infection plus the relevant HLA type in this cohort and an independent roughly 340-donor cohort.

Spanning cysteine to phenylalanine, the CDR3 consists of 13 amino acids. Left in the record is the CDR3 DNA by itself, 39 bases read in frame from the first base. Based on the germline V gene, the CDR1 and CDR2 sequences are LGHNT and FRNRAP. Deletion took 1 base off V and 2 bases off J, with a span of 6 bases between the germline ends. The sample was run on an Illumina HiSeq 1500. TCRdb handled the public reads itself, with Q25 trimming in fastp and clone calling in MiXCR, and kept productive beta chains. When rows share a CDR3 protein, they turn into one entry using the most common DNA and genes. The sample table contains about 150,000 distinct CDR3 sequences; only one count was recorded for 17% of them. The ten top clones hold 18% of the sample. Regarding this clonotype: The antigen this receptor binds is unknown. No base quality information exists; no much larger clone differs at one position.

This TCR was sampled from a human donor in good health (CMV status not recorded). Some clones in this sample may be carry-over from other donors' samples. The specimen sequenced was CD8+ T cells from PBMCs. The rearrangement joined TRBV12-5 to TRBJ2-7, with the D segment identity uncertain. The DNA is TGTGCTAGTGGTTTGGCCCCAGCCTACGAGCAGTACTTC. It specifies CASGLAPAYEQYF.